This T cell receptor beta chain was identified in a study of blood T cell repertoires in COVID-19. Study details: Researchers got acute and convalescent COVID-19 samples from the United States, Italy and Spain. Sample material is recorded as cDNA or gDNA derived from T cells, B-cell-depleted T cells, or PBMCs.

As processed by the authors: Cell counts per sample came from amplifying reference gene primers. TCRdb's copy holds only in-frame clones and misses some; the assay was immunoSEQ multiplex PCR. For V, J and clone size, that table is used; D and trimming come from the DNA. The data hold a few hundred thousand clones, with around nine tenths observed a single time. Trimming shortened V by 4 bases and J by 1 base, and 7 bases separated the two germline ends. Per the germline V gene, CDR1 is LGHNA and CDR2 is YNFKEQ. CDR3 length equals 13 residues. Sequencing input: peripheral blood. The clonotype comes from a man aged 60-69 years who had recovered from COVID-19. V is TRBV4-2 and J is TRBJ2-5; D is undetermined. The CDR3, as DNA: TGTGCCAGCAGCCCCCCGCGCCAAGAGACCCAGTACTTC. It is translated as CASSPPRQETQYF.